Presented here are 12 T cell receptor beta chains from one specimen sequenced in a study of molecular identifiers for immune sequencing clone quantification. MiXCR, applied by TCRdb to the PCR reads, yields one record per CDR3 protein. The table has nearly 650,000 distinct CDR3 sequences, less than 30% seen once. The specimen sequenced was naive CD8+ T cells from blood, with Jurkat cell RNA spiked in. Described subset: FACS-sorted CD8+CD4-CCR7+CD45RA+ naive T cells. The source of these receptors is a human donor in good health. Some libraries in this study had Jurkat cell RNA spiked in.

This clonotype appeared a few times. The chain joins TRBV7-3 to TRBJ2-1; unclear D gene. The CDR3 is 13 residues long. Germline V gene data show CDR1 as SGHTA and CDR2 as FQGTGA. V lost 5 bases and J lost 8, with 13 bases in between. The CDR3: CASSQVTGHEQFF. CDR3 sequence (DNA): TGTGCCAGCAGCCAGGTAACGGGTCATGAGCAGTTCTTC.

This clonotype was recorded many times. This chain links TRBV10-2 with TRBJ1-5, with 7 bases aligning to TRBD1. The V segment lost 7 bases and the J segment 3 bases; nucleotides outside the gene matches: 6. Germline V gene sequence: CDR1 WSHSY, CDR2 SAAADI. The CDR3 totals 14 residues. CDR3: CASNTGQSNQPQHF. For the CDR3, the DNA is TGCGCCAGCAATACGGGACAGTCCAATCAGCCCCAGCATTTT.

This clonotype was detected ten times or more. CDR3 in amino acids: CASNRDRGDEQYF. Written as DNA, the CDR3 is TGTGCCAGCAACCGGGACAGGGGCGACGAGCAGTACTTC. The V gene is TRBV7-2, the J gene TRBJ2-7, with 10 bases identical to TRBD1. V lost 7 bases and J lost 5; bases outside the gene matches: 5. CDR3 length: 13 residues. The germline gives CDR1 SGHTA, CDR2 FQGNSA.

This clonotype was detected ten times or more. The rearrangement uses TRBV27 and TRBJ2-7; 7 nucleotides agree with TRBD1. The germline gives CDR1 MNHEY, CDR2 SMNVEV (reference sequence). V shed 3 bases and J 2 bases; nucleotides not matched to a gene: 7. The CDR3 totals 15 residues. CDR3 DNA: TGTGCCAGCAGTTTCCTACAGGGGTCCACCTACGAGCAGTACTTC. Translation: CASSFLQGSTYEQYF.

This clonotype has a handful of counts. The chain uses TRBV6-5 and TRBJ2-7, with a weak D call TRBD1 (6 bases). This CDR3 has 15 residues. CDR1 MNHEY and CDR2 SVGAGI come from the germline V gene. V shed 6 bases and J shed 0 bases, with 15 bases lying between them. The CDR3 here is CASSATGSSSYEQYF. Written as DNA, the CDR3 is TGTGCCAGCAGCGCAACAGGGTCAAGCTCCTACGAGCAGTACTTC.

This clonotype has just a few counts. The chain has TRBV20-1 and TRBJ2-6; 7 bases match TRBD1. The CDR3 runs 19 residues. CDR1 is DFQATT, CDR2 SNEGSKA, per germline (reference sequence). V shed 2 bases, J shed 1 base, and the junction held 14 bases outside the gene matches. The CDR3 bases are TGCAGTGCTAGAAGTATCCGTCGACAGGGAGAGTCTGGGGCCAACGTCCTGACTTTC. Amino acids: CSARSIRRQGESGANVLTF.

This clonotype was observed many times. This rearrangement joins TRBV7-9 to TRBJ2-7; a weak D match, TRBD1 (6 bases). The CDR3 runs to 14 residues. The germline V gene has CDR1 SEHNR and CDR2 FQNEAQ (reference sequence). V was trimmed by 5 bases and J by 5 bases, leaving 16 bases between them. In DNA form, the CDR3 reads TGTGCCAGCAGCCCCGGGACCAAGGGGGACGAGCAGTACTTC. Protein product: CASSPGTKGDEQYF.

The chain carries TRBV6-5 and TRBJ2-1, with 11 nucleotides matching TRBD2. This CDR3 spans 15 amino acids. Germline CDR1 MNHEY, CDR2 SVGAGI. J gave up 7 bases and V 10 bases, and 12 bases lay outside the gene matches. The DNA for the CDR3 is TGTGCCACCTCCACCGGGGCTAGCGGGAGGAATGAGCAGTTCTTC. Translation gives CATSTGASGRNEQFF.

This clonotype was counted ten times or more. The J gene is TRBJ2-3, the V gene TRBV13; perhaps D is TRBD1 or TRBD2 (5 bases each). V lost 5 bases, J lost 5 bases, and 14 bases lay in between. In germline, CDR1 is PRHDT, CDR2 FYEKMQ (reference sequence). This CDR3 contains 14 residues. CDR3 in amino acids: CASSPRWGRDTQYF. CDR3 in DNA: TGTGCCAGCAGCCCTCGCTGGGGGAGAGATACGCAGTATTTT. The full variable domain, in which reference TRBV13 and TRBJ2-3 provide the parts outside the CDR3, is AAGVIQSPRHLIKEKRETATLKCYPIPRHDTVYWYQQGPGQDPQFLISFYEKMQSDKGSIPDRFSAQQFSDYHSELNMSSLELGDSALYFCASSPRWGRDTQYFGPGTRLTVL.

This clonotype was counted between two and nine times. This sequence joins TRBV4-3 and TRBJ2-7; unclear D gene. Per germline, CDR1 LGHNA and CDR2 YSLEER. Trimming removed 1 base at V and 5 bases at J, with 12 bases between. This CDR3 comprises 14 residues. Here the CDR3 DNA reads TGCGCCAGCAGCCAAGGCACTACCGACCACGAGCAGTACTTC. This codes for CASSQGTTDHEQYF.

This clonotype was seen many times. The rearrangement links TRBV5-6 to TRBJ2-7; D remains unclear. The CDR3 consists of 14 residues. The germline V gene has CDR1 SGHDT and CDR2 YYEEEE. V was clipped by 4 bases and J by 6 bases, with 17 bases between them. CDR3 nucleotides: TGTGCCAGCAGCATGTCTATGTGGGCCGGCGAGCAGTACTTC. Its protein is CASSMSMWAGEQYF.

Many counts were recorded for this clonotype. The V and J genes are TRBV20-1 and TRBJ2-3, with 12 nucleotides matching TRBD2. The length of the CDR3 is 16 residues. CDR1 and CDR2 from the germline V gene are DFQATT and SNEGSKA (reference sequence). V trimming: 0 bases; J trimming: 7 bases; junction bases outside the gene matches: 8. The CDR3 bases are TGCAGTGCTAGAGACGGCCTAGCGGGAGGGCTTTATACGCAGTATTTT. Its translation: CSARDGLAGGLYTQYF.